What follows are 20 T cell receptor beta chains derived from one specimen sequenced in a study of cytomegalovirus exposure and HLA in healthy donors. PCR primers comprised 60 Vbeta and 13 Jbeta primers. TCRdb keeps only in-frame clones here, not all; method: immunoSEQ multiplex PCR. The table shows some 190,000 clones, with approximately 87% occurring only once. Sequencing used PBMCs. These receptors were obtained from a man aged 30 to 39 in good health and CMV-seronegative.

This rearrangement joins TRBV19 to TRBJ2-1; 11 nucleotides align to TRBD2. CDR1 and CDR2 (germline): LNHDA, SQIVND (reference sequence). There are 15 residues in the CDR3. V shed 6 bases and J 4 bases; nucleotides not matched to a gene: 5. CDR3 in amino acids: CASSVLAGEYNEQFF. CDR3 DNA: TGTGCCAGTAGCGTACTAGCGGGAGAATACAATGAGCAGTTCTTC. Together with reference TRBV19 and TRBJ2-1, the CDR3 gives the full variable domain: DGGITQSPKYLFRKEGQNVTLSCEQNLNHDAMYWYRQDPGQGLRLIYYSQIVNDFQKGDIAEGYSVSREKKESFPLTVTSAQKNPTAFYLCASSVLAGEYNEQFFGPGTRLTVL.

The CDR3 DNA reads TGTGCCAGCAGTTCCGGGACAGGGGGCGCCGATACGCAGTATTTT. As protein: CASSSGTGGADTQYF. The chain couples TRBV6-4 to TRBJ2-3; 12 nucleotides match TRBD1. From germline, CDR1 is MRHNA and CDR2 SNTAGT. V shed 5 bases and J 6 bases; nucleotides not matched to a gene: 6. The CDR3 is 15 residues long.

This clone was counted between two and nine times. The rearrangement links TRBV11-3 to TRBJ1-2; D gene uncertain. Germline V gene data show CDR1 as SGHNT and CDR2 as YENEEA. V lost 3 bases and J lost 4, with 6 bases in between. The CDR3 runs 12 residues. CDR3 nucleotides: TGTGCCAGCAGCTTGGGCAGCTATGGCTACACCTTC. Its translation is CASSLGSYGYTF.

V usage is TRBV4-1 and J usage is TRBJ1-1, with a tentative D call TRBD1 (5 bases). CDR3 length: 15 residues. The germline V gene has CDR1 MGHRA and CDR2 YSYEKL. V shed 0 bases and J shed 3 bases, with 11 bases lying between them. CDR3 sequence reads: CASSQDRVSDTEAFF. Written as DNA, the CDR3 is TGCGCCAGCAGCCAAGACAGGGTTTCAGACACTGAAGCTTTCTTT.

The chain employs TRBV11-2 and TRBJ2-3, with 10 positions matching TRBD1. Germline loops: CDR1 SGHAT, CDR2 FQNNGV. The CDR3 sequence is 15 residues long. V lost 5 bases, J lost 2 bases, and 4 bases stayed unmatched. The CDR3 spells CASSRQGANTDTQYF. The DNA of the CDR3 is TGTGCCAGCAGCCGACAGGGGGCGAACACAGATACGCAGTATTTT.

This clone was found once. This sequence joins TRBV7-9 and TRBJ1-5, with TRBD1 identical over 10 bases. Germline values: CDR1 SEHNR, CDR2 FQNEAQ (reference sequence). CDR3 length: 17 residues. The V segment lost 1 base and the J segment 0 bases; nucleotides outside the gene matches: 3. The CDR3 DNA follows: TGTGCCAGCAGCTTAGGGGACAGGGGCTATAGCAATCAGCCCCAGCATTTT. Amino acid sequence: CASSLGDRGYSNQPQHF. The entire variable domain, with the rest obtained from reference TRBV7-9 and TRBJ1-5, is as follows: DTGVSQNPRHKITKRGQNVTFRCDPISEHNRLYWYRQTLGQGPEFLTYFQNEAQLEKSRLLSDRFSAERPKGSFSTLEIQRTEQGDSAMYLCASSLGDRGYSNQPQHFGDGTRLSIL.

The chain has TRBV30 and TRBJ1-5; D is uncertain. This CDR3 has 14 amino acids. The germline V gene encodes CDR1 GTSNPN and CDR2 SVGIG (reference sequence). V lost 3 bases to trimming and J lost 2 bases, with 11 bases between them. The DNA for the CDR3 is TGTGCCTGGAGCCTATTAGCGGGCAATCAGCCCCAGCATTTT. Translation gives CAWSLLAGNQPQHF. Full variable domain (remainder filled in from reference TRBV30 and TRBJ1-5): SQTIHQWPATLVQPVGSPLSLECTVEGTSNPNLYWYRQAAGRGLQLLFYSVGIGQISSEVPQNLSASRPQDRQFILSSKKLLLSDSGFYLCAWSLLAGNQPQHFGDGTRLSIL.

The chain carries TRBV6-4 and TRBJ2-4, with 8 positions matching TRBD2. The germline V gene encodes CDR1 MRHNA and CDR2 SNTAGT. V gave up 6 bases and J gave up 12 bases; unmatched junction bases: 10. The CDR3 has 13 amino acids. CDR3 DNA sequence: TGTGCCAGCAGCGAAGCGGGAGAAGGGGGTCAGTACTTC. Translation gives CASSEAGEGGQYF.

This rearrangement joins TRBV11-2 to TRBJ2-7; 7 bases fit TRBD1. CDR3 length: 16 residues. Germline assignment: CDR1 SGHAT and CDR2 FQNNGV. Unmatched junction bases numbered 11, after V lost 2 bases and J lost 4 bases. The CDR3 sequence: CASSLRGRDSYYEQYF. The DNA of the CDR3 is TGTGCCAGCAGCTTAAGGGGTCGGGACAGCTATTACGAGCAGTACTTC. The complete variable domain, with remaining parts taken from reference TRBV11-2 and TRBJ2-7, reads EAGVAQSPRYKIIEKRQSVAFWCNPISGHATLYWYQQILGQGPKLLIQFQNNGVVDDSQLPKDRFSAERLKGVDSTLKIQPAKLEDSAVYLCASSLRGRDSYYEQYFGPGTRLTVT.

This clone was counted a single time. The rearrangement links TRBV30 to TRBJ1-1, with 7 bases fitting TRBD1. Germline loops: CDR1 GTSNPN, CDR2 SVGIG (reference sequence). CDR3 length: 13 residues. V shed 3 bases, J shed 0 bases, and the junction held 1 base outside the gene matches. The CDR3 reads CAWRGQMNTEAFF. The DNA of the CDR3 is TGTGCCTGGAGGGGACAGATGAACACTGAAGCTTTCTTT.

The chain recombines TRBV21-1 with TRBJ1-5; the table's D call TRBD1 went unverified against the DNA. TRBV21-1 is noted as a pseudogene. The CDR3 has 17 amino acids. In DNA, the CDR3 is TGTGCCAGCAGCAAAGAGGTCAGGACAGAAAGCAATCAGCCCCAGCATTTT. Translation gives CASSKEVRTESNQPQHF.

This clone was recorded once. The J gene is TRBJ2-1, the V gene TRBV11-3; 7 nucleotides agree with TRBD1. This CDR3 contains 14 residues. Germline trimming cut 3 bases from V and 6 bases from J; bases unmatched to any gene: 5. Germline assignment: CDR1 SGHNT and CDR2 YENEEA. CDR3 residues: CASSFSSGGNEQFF. In DNA form, the CDR3 reads TGTGCCAGCAGCTTTTCCTCAGGGGGCAATGAGCAGTTCTTC.

The chain recombines TRBV6-5 with TRBJ2-1; TRBD2 might be the D (5 bases). The CDR3 consists of 14 residues. V lost 7 bases and J 1 base, leaving 11 bases between the germline ends. Per germline, CDR1 MNHEY and CDR2 SVGAGI. CDR3 nucleotides: TGTGCCAGCACCAAACTAGGTTCCTACAATGAGCAGTTCTTC. Translated: CASTKLGSYNEQFF.

CDR3 sequence (DNA): TGTGCCAGCAGTGATGCATTGAGAACAACTAATGAAAAACTGTTTTTT. It specifies CASSDALRTTNEKLFF. The rearrangement links TRBV25-1 to TRBJ1-4; no definite D call. This CDR3 region has 16 residues. The V gene lost 3 bases and the J gene lost 0 bases, with 11 bases spanning the gap. CDR1 and CDR2 (germline): MGHDK, SYGVNS.

The chain joins TRBV5-1 to TRBJ2-2; 11 positions agree with TRBD2. The trim removed 2 bases at V and 4 bases at J, leaving 13 bases unmatched. The CDR3 runs 19 residues. Germline V gene data show CDR1 as SGHRS and CDR2 as YFSETQ. In nucleotides, the CDR3 is TGCGCCAGCAGCTTCAGAAGGGTAGCGGGGGGGCGTAGCACCGGGGAGCTGTTTTTT. Translation: CASSFRRVAGGRSTGELFF.

This chain uses TRBV4-2 with TRBJ2-7; D perhaps matches TRBD2 (5 bases). The CDR3 length is 16 residues. V lost 0 bases, J lost 4 bases, and 16 bases lay in between. CDR1 LGHNA and CDR2 YNFKEQ come from the germline V gene. The CDR3 nucleotides read TGTGCCAGCAGCCAAGATCTGGGAAGCGGTTCTTACGAGCAGTACTTC. Amino acids: CASSQDLGSGSYEQYF.

The CDR3 bases are TGTGCCAGCACCCAATTCCCCGGGGAGCTGTTTTTT. Translated, it gives CASTQFPGELFF. The V gene is TRBV27, the J gene TRBJ2-2; no clear D. Germline assignment: CDR1 MNHEY and CDR2 SMNVEV (reference sequence). CDR3 length: 12 residues. The V gene lost 7 bases and the J gene lost 6 bases, with 9 bases spanning the gap.

This rearrangement joins TRBV4-1 to TRBJ2-7; no definite D call. The germline V gene encodes CDR1 MGHRA and CDR2 YSYEKL. The length of the CDR3 is 13 residues. Trimming took off 2 bases at V and 2 bases at J, with 7 bases between the two ends. The CDR3 reads CASSQMNTYEQYF. The CDR3 DNA reads TGCGCCAGCAGCCAAATGAACACCTACGAGCAGTACTTC.

This chain uses TRBV19 with TRBJ2-5; D not certain. Germline CDR1 reads LNHDA; CDR2 reads SQIVND (reference sequence). The CDR3 is 11 amino acids. V was trimmed by 4 bases and J by 5 bases, leaving 5 bases between them. The CDR3 protein is CASSSRETQYF. CDR3 nucleotide sequence: TGTGCCAGTAGTAGCCGGGAGACCCAGTACTTC.

This clone appeared once. V is TRBV10-3 and J is TRBJ2-4; a weak D match, TRBD2 (5 bases). CDR3 size: 13 residues. Trimming removed 0 bases from V and 6 bases from J, with 6 bases in between. Germline loops: CDR1 ENHRY, CDR2 SYGVKD. The chain's CDR3 is CAISESTTNIQYF. The DNA of the CDR3 is TGTGCCATCAGTGAGTCGACTACAAACATTCAGTACTTC.